The 10 T cell receptor beta chains below come from one sample, sequenced in a study of T cell changes during pregnancy in multiple sclerosis. Clones were read by immunoSEQ multiplex PCR, and TCRdb kept only the in-frame ones, dropping some. The sample contains about 68,000 clones, under 95% of which appear only once. The sample consisted of peripheral blood, taken in the second trimester of pregnancy. The receptors stem from a female donor with multiple sclerosis, enrolled in a pregnancy study.

The chain combines TRBV4-1 with TRBJ1-1, with TRBD1 identical over 8 bases. Germline CDR1 is MGHRA and CDR2 is YSYEKL. The CDR3 runs 15 residues. The V and J ends lost 0 bases and 4 bases, in that order; junction bases with no gene match: 4. The DNA for the CDR3 is TGCGCCAGCAGCCAAGATGGACAGGGTGGCACTGAAGCTTTCTTT. It codes for CASSQDGQGGTEAFF.

This chain joins TRBV2 and TRBJ2-2; a weak D match, TRBD1 (8 bases). This CDR3 contains 15 residues. Germline lookup yields CDR1 SNHLY and CDR2 FYNNEI. Trimming removed 2 bases from V and 5 bases from J, with 12 bases in between. The CDR3 protein is CASSENRGGTGELFF. The CDR3 coding sequence is TGTGCCAGCAGTGAAAACAGGGGGGGGACCGGGGAGCTGTTTTTT.

This sequence joins TRBV6-5 and TRBJ2-7, with D possibly matching TRBD1 (8 bases). Trimming removed 6 bases from V and 2 bases from J, with 17 bases in between. The germline gives CDR1 MNHEY, CDR2 SVGAGI. This CDR3 contains 15 residues. The CDR3 DNA is TGTGCCAGCAGCGAGAACAGGGGGGGAACCTACGAGCAGTACTTC. Translation gives CASSENRGGTYEQYF.

The chain employs TRBV6-1 and TRBJ2-5; 8 bases map to TRBD1. J gave up 5 bases and V 5 bases, and 10 bases lay outside the gene matches. CDR3 length equals 15 residues. Germline CDR1 MNHNS, CDR2 SASEGT. The CDR3 reads CASSFLQGAMETQYF. The DNA for the CDR3 is TGTGCCAGCAGTTTCCTCCAGGGGGCGATGGAGACCCAGTACTTC.

This rearrangement joins TRBV6-1 to TRBJ2-7; TRBD1 might be the D (6 bases). The CDR3 contains 14 residues. The germline V gene encodes CDR1 MNHNS and CDR2 SASEGT. The germline V and J ends were trimmed by 7 bases and 2 bases, with 15 bases remaining between them. CDR3 amino acids: CASISDWTAYEQYF. Written as DNA, the CDR3 is TGTGCCAGCATATCAGATTGGACAGCCTACGAGCAGTACTTC.

The V gene is TRBV10-3, the J gene TRBJ2-1, with 11 bases identical to TRBD2. The ends lost 11 bases at V and 4 bases at J; junction bases unmatched: 7. The germline V gene has CDR1 ENHRY and CDR2 SYGVKD. There are 14 residues in the CDR3. The CDR3 loop reads CAVSGLADYNEQFF. CDR3 bases: TGTGCCGTATCGGGACTAGCGGATTACAATGAGCAGTTCTTC.

The chain links TRBV19 to TRBJ1-1; perhaps TRBD1 as D (6 bases). Trimming left V 5 bases short and J 1 base short, with 17 bases between. This CDR3 comprises 16 residues. Germline assignment: CDR1 LNHDA and CDR2 SQIVND (reference sequence). The CDR3 here is CASSERLGGKNTEAFF. CDR3 nucleotide sequence: TGTGCCAGTAGTGAGAGATTAGGGGGAAAGAACACTGAAGCTTTCTTT.

V and J are TRBV7-9 and TRBJ2-6, with D perhaps matching TRBD1 (6 bases). CDR1 and CDR2 from the germline V gene are SEHNR and FQNEAQ (reference sequence). This CDR3 is 15 amino acids long. Trimming stripped 5 bases from V and 4 bases from J, with 12 bases between. The CDR3 loop is CASSQKGTGANVLTF. The DNA for the CDR3 is TGTGCCAGCAGCCAAAAAGGGACAGGGGCCAACGTCCTGACTTTC.

The J gene is TRBJ1-2, the V gene TRBV19; possible D gene TRBD1, 6 bases. CDR1 is LNHDA and CDR2 is SQIVND in the germline V gene (reference sequence). V lost 8 bases to trimming and J lost 4 bases, with 17 bases between them. The CDR3 sequence is 14 residues long. DNA of the CDR3: TGTGCCAGTTCCTTTGGACAGCCTCCCTATGGCTACACCTTC. It yields the protein CASSFGQPPYGYTF.

This clone was counted only a few times. CDR3 region: CASSTGGAEAFF. The CDR3 coding sequence is TGTGCCAGCAGTACAGGGGGGGCTGAAGCTTTCTTT. The chain joins TRBV2 to TRBJ1-1, with 8 bases that match TRBD1. The CDR3 length is 12 residues. Germline V gene sequence: CDR1 SNHLY, CDR2 FYNNEI. Trimming cost V 5 bases and J 6 bases; bases outside gene matches: 2.